These T cell receptor beta chains were read from a single sample in a study of T-cell memory formation after mild COVID-19. TCRdb re-derived calls from the 5' RACE reads in MiXCR, one entry per CDR3 protein. The data contain roughly 370,000 distinct CDR3 sequences, about 16% of them singletons. The sequenced sample was PBMCs or a T cell subset sorted from them (not recorded which). Every receptor here comes from a man younger than 35 who had mild COVID-19 (a few samples of this study predate the infection). Cell type and time point are not known. CDR3s include the opening cysteine and the closing phenylalanine or tryptophan.

V gene,CDR3 length,J gene,CDR3 protein
TRBV7-3,15,TRBJ2-1,CASSPGGASYNEQFF
TRBV7-8,15,TRBJ1-2,CASSPRQGGEDGYTF
TRBV20-1,14,TRBJ1-1,CSASRGSASTEAFF
TRBV7-9,15,TRBJ2-3,CASSLGGPSTDTQYF
TRBV5-1,16,TRBJ2-3,CASTRGGTTSTDTQYF
TRBV12-3/TRBV12-4,13,TRBJ1-1,CASSYERGTEAFF
TRBV11-2,17,TRBJ2-2,CASSLDPQGANTGELFF
TRBV7-6,15,TRBJ2-1,CASSFSTGIYNEQFF
TRBV7-8,15,TRBJ2-2,CASSYRTGNTGELFF
TRBV7-2,18,TRBJ2-3,CASSFPSGTSGSADTQYF
TRBV7-9,13,TRBJ2-3,CASSPPTADTQYF
TRBV5-1,13,TRBJ2-5,CASSLVSQETQYF
TRBV7-9,13,TRBJ1-3,CASRLGGGNTIYF
TRBV11-1,17,TRBJ2-1,CASSRRGRETGENEQFF
TRBV6-4,15,TRBJ1-5,CASSETTGGGQPQHF
TRBV10-3,11,TRBJ1-1,CAISEREQAFF
TRBV7-9,20,TRBJ2-7,CASSFTPPGQGAIGVYEQYF
TRBV11-2,14,TRBJ2-1,CASSLRLDYNEQFF
TRBV7-9,15,TRBJ2-7,CASRRAGALLSEQYF
TRBV4-3,15,TRBJ2-3,CASSQDPDGSDTQYF
TRBV7-3,13,TRBJ1-1,CASSSSLDTEAFF
TRBV7-2,14,TRBJ1-5,CASSADRADQPQHF
TRBV24-1,16,TRBJ2-3,CATSDRRDTGTDTQYF
TRBV6-2/TRBV6-3,11,TRBJ1-1,CASSYPPAAFF
TRBV25-1,13,TRBJ1-2,CNTRRDSLYGYTF
TRBV5-1,13,TRBJ1-1,CASSRLGVTEAFF
TRBV11-2,16,TRBJ1-2,CASSLDSGTGTYGYTF
TRBV4-1,14,TRBJ2-7,CASSQTAGSYEQYF
TRBV4-2,16,TRBJ2-1,CASSQVGTSGGNEQFF
TRBV19,16,TRBJ2-5,CASSTLRSGNQETQYF
TRBV12-3/TRBV12-4,14,TRBJ2-5,CASSFTGGQETQYF
TRBV6-2/TRBV6-3,15,TRBJ2-7,CASSYSHGGTYEQYF
TRBV6-5,15,TRBJ2-3,CASSSGAITGDTQYF
TRBV19,15,TRBJ1-1,CASSILGNHRAEAFF
TRBV6-6,16,TRBJ1-5,CASSYSKGDSNQPQHF
TRBV7-8,15,TRBJ1-5,CASSLVAQGHQPQHF
TRBV20-1,13,TRBJ1-2,CSARVAENYGYTF
TRBV6-2/TRBV6-3,12,TRBJ2-1,CASSYPYNEQFF
TRBV29-1,13,TRBJ2-5,CSVEGFDQETQYF
TRBV3-1,15,TRBJ2-1,CASRPGGGPYNEQFF
TRBV6-2/TRBV6-3,14,TRBJ2-3,CASRVPGQVQRLYF
TRBV15,15,TRBJ2-3,CATSRDMKSPDTQYF
TRBV18,16,TRBJ2-3,CASSSGTNPSTDTQYF
TRBV7-9,11,TRBJ1-6,CASSFESPLHF
TRBV28,15,TRBJ2-7,CASSLPGQVIYEQYF
TRBV20-1,16,TRBJ2-1,CSADDPRLAGYNEQFF
TRBV6-1,13,TRBJ1-1,CASSEDGQRLAFF
TRBV7-9,14,TRBJ2-7,CASSLPGHSSEQYF
TRBV5-1,16,TRBJ2-2,CASSMTGQGRTGELFF
TRBV12-3/TRBV12-4,13,TRBJ1-5,CASSLRDTQPQHF
TRBV28,11,TRBJ1-1,CASSRGTEAFF
TRBV7-2,15,TRBJ2-2,CASSLGRARRWELFF
TRBV20-1,14,TRBJ2-7,CSASRGASSYEQYF
TRBV7-2,17,TRBJ2-1,CASSPQGTSGNYNEQFF
TRBV20-1,14,TRBJ1-6,CSAREDGRNSPLHF